What follows are 18 T cell receptor beta chains derived from one specimen sequenced in a study of CD8 T cells in Susac syndrome. A quantity of about 0.5 to 1 ug RNA underwent reverse transcription using random hexamers. TCRdb re-called the immunoSEQ multiplex PCR reads through MiXCR, storing one row per CDR3 protein. The sample contains around 270,000 distinct CDR3 sequences, about 82% of which appear only once. The sequencing input was CD8+ T cells from PBMCs. The origin of the receptors is a human donor with multiple sclerosis.

The V gene is TRBV20-1, the J gene TRBJ2-2; TRBD2 matches at 9 bases. V dropped 6 bases and J dropped 5; count of bases not matched to a gene: 13. Germline CDR1 reads DFQATT; CDR2 reads SNEGSKA (reference sequence). The CDR3 covers 16 residues. CDR3 DNA sequence: TGCAGTGCCGAAAAGTACTTAGCGGGAGTAACCGGGGAGCTGTTTTTT. Translation gives CSAEKYLAGVTGELFF.

The chain combines TRBV12-3 or TRBV12-4 with TRBJ2-3; D is perhaps TRBD1 or TRBD2 (5 bases each). With 3 bases removed from V and 5 bases from J, the gap between germline ends came to 15 bases. The CDR3 consists of 15 residues. CDR3 amino acids: CASSFVRGLEDTQYF. As DNA, the CDR3 is TGTGCCAGCAGTTTTGTGAGGGGCCTCGAAGATACGCAGTATTTT.

The chain links TRBV6-2 or TRBV6-3 to TRBJ2-7; D gene uncertain. V gave up 4 bases and J gave up 2 bases, with 15 bases separating them. Germline assignment: CDR1 MNHEY and CDR2 SVGEGT. CDR3 length: 15 amino acids. This CDR3 reads CASSSFLHQTYEQYF. As DNA, the CDR3 is TGTGCCAGCAGTTCCTTCTTACATCAGACCTACGAGCAGTACTTC.

This chain joins TRBV7-9 and TRBJ1-2; a possible D gene is TRBD1 (5 bases). From germline, CDR1 is SEHNR and CDR2 FQNEAQ (reference sequence). V lost 2 bases and J lost 4, with 14 bases in between. This CDR3 is 15 amino acids long. The CDR3: CASSLLDTEPYGYTF. The DNA for the CDR3 is TGTGCCAGCAGCTTATTGGACACGGAGCCCTATGGCTACACCTTC.

The chain is built from TRBV19 and TRBJ2-7, with unresolved D. Between the trimmed V and J ends, which lost 4 bases and 4 bases, there was a span of 11 bases. The CDR3 is made up of 13 amino acids. Per germline, CDR1 LNHDA and CDR2 SQIVND (reference sequence). The CDR3 DNA sequence: TGTGCCAGTAGTACCTCAGCTGCTTACGAGCAGTACTTC. Amino acid sequence: CASSTSAAYEQYF.

The chain combines TRBV19 with TRBJ2-5; 11 nucleotides agree with TRBD2. Germline assignment: CDR1 LNHDA and CDR2 SQIVND (reference sequence). V gave up 5 bases and J gave up 5 bases; unmatched junction bases: 7. The CDR3 sequence is 15 residues long. The CDR3 spells CASSPRLAGPETQYF. Written as DNA, the CDR3 is TGTGCCAGTAGTCCCCGACTAGCGGGACCGGAGACCCAGTACTTC.

The V and J genes are TRBV27 and TRBJ1-5; D unresolved. CDR3 size: 15 residues. Germline lookup yields CDR1 MNHEY and CDR2 SMNVEV (reference sequence). V lost 5 bases to trimming and J lost 0 bases, with 11 bases between them. The CDR3 reads CASSPVVYSNQPQHF. CDR3 DNA sequence: TGTGCCAGCAGTCCAGTGGTATATAGCAATCAGCCCCAGCATTTT.

CDR3 DNA sequence: TGTGCCAGCAGTTCGACAGGGCCCCTCTCCTACGAGCAGTACTTC. Protein sequence: CASSSTGPLSYEQYF. The rearrangement links TRBV27 to TRBJ2-7, with 7 bases aligning to TRBD1. In germline, CDR1 is MNHEY, CDR2 SMNVEV (reference sequence). CDR3 length: 15 residues. V was pared by 4 bases and J by 0 bases, with 6 bases of the junction left unmatched.

In DNA form, the CDR3 reads TGTGCCAGCAGTTTAATCCCCGGGGTACGGGAGCAGTACTTC. The encoded protein is CASSLIPGVREQYF. The genes are TRBV12-3 or TRBV12-4 and TRBJ2-7; TRBD2 might be the D (5 bases). Trimming took off 2 bases at V and 7 bases at J, with 15 bases between the two ends. The CDR3 runs to 14 residues.

The chain recombines TRBV7-6 with TRBJ2-2, with no clear D. The CDR3 is made up of 13 amino acids. In germline, CDR1 is SGHVS, CDR2 FNYEAQ. Trimming cost V 0 bases and J 5 bases, with 4 bases left between them. The CDR3 DNA reads TGTGCCAGCAGCTTAGCCGAAACCGGGGAGCTGTTTTTT. Translated: CASSLAETGELFF.

The chain carries TRBV28 and TRBJ2-1; a possible D gene is TRBD2 (6 bases). The CDR3 is 15 amino acids. CDR1 is MDHEN and CDR2 is SYDVKM in the germline V gene. Trimming cost V 6 bases and J 7 bases, with 19 bases left between them. The DNA of the CDR3 is TGTGCCAGCAGAACCCAGAGCGGGCCGGGGAATGAGCAGTTCTTC. Amino acids: CASRTQSGPGNEQFF.

This clonotype was seen a few times. This sequence joins TRBV7-9 and TRBJ2-5; the D call may be TRBD1 or TRBD2 (6 bases each). The CDR3 has 15 amino acids. Trimming left V 3 bases short and J 4 bases short, with 15 bases between. CDR1 is SEHNR and CDR2 is FQNEAQ in the germline V gene (reference sequence). DNA for the CDR3: TGTGCCAGCAGCTTCCATAGCGGAGGGGGAGAGACCCAGTACTTC. It specifies CASSFHSGGGETQYF.

The table lists this clonotype with a count of one. The rearrangement joins TRBV10-3 to TRBJ2-5, with D possibly being TRBD1 (7 bases). With 6 bases removed from V and 0 bases from J, the gap between germline ends came to 14 bases. CDR1 and CDR2 (germline): ENHRY, SYGVKD. The CDR3 loop spans 15 amino acids. Here the CDR3 DNA reads TGTGCCATCAGAGGGGGGACAGATAACCAAGAGACCCAGTACTTC. Protein sequence: CAIRGGTDNQETQYF.

J is TRBJ2-7 and V is TRBV30; D possibly corresponds to TRBD1 (6 bases). The CDR3 totals 11 residues. V was clipped by 5 bases and J by 2 bases, with 7 bases between them. CDR1 is GTSNPN and CDR2 is SVGIG in the germline V gene (reference sequence). The DNA for the CDR3 is TGTGCCTGGGACAGGACCTACGAGCAGTACTTC. Its translation is CAWDRTYEQYF. Complete variable domain (other parts from reference TRBV30 and TRBJ2-7): SQTIHQWPATLVQPVGSPLSLECTVEGTSNPNLYWYRQAAGRGLQLLFYSVGIGQISSEVPQNLSASRPQDRQFILSSKKLLLSDSGFYLCAWDRTYEQYFGPGTRLTVT.

In this sample, this clonotype turned up once. The chain carries TRBV7-9 and TRBJ1-5, with D possibly matching TRBD1 (5 bases). Trimming stripped 2 bases from V and 7 bases from J, with 6 bases between. The CDR3 is 12 amino acids. Germline V gene lookup returns CDR1 SEHNR and CDR2 FQNEAQ (reference sequence). The CDR3 nucleotides read TGTGCCAGCAGCTTATGGGGGCAGCCCCAGCATTTT. It codes for CASSLWGQPQHF.

The chain has TRBV20-1 and TRBJ2-1; no reliable D call. From germline, CDR1 is DFQATT and CDR2 SNEGSKA (reference sequence). V was pared by 3 bases and J by 0 bases, with 12 bases between. The CDR3 loop spans 15 amino acids. This CDR3 is CSASTGFSSYNEQFF. Written as DNA, the CDR3 is TGCAGTGCTAGTACTGGTTTCAGCTCCTACAATGAGCAGTTCTTC.

This chain joins TRBV5-4 and TRBJ2-7; D is uncertain. The germline gives CDR1 SGHNT, CDR2 YYREEE (reference sequence). This CDR3 spans 14 amino acids. V was cut by 2 bases and J by 3 bases, with 12 bases left in between. The CDR3, as DNA: TGTGCCAGCAGCTTCGAGTCAGCAGACTACGAGCAGTACTTC. This encodes CASSFESADYEQYF.

The rearrangement uses TRBV9 and TRBJ2-7; D is possibly TRBD2 (5 bases). Trimming left V 0 bases short and J 2 bases short, with 9 bases between. Germline assignment: CDR1 SGDLS and CDR2 YYNGEE. This CDR3 region has 14 residues. The CDR3 is CASSVGPEAYEQYF. In DNA, the CDR3 is TGTGCCAGCAGCGTAGGCCCGGAGGCCTACGAGCAGTACTTC.